One and the same sample provided the 18 T cell receptor beta chains below, sequenced in a study of response to subunit inactivated influenza vaccine. From the RT-PCR reads, TCRdb called clonotypes with MiXCR, one entry per CDR3 protein. The repertoire holds 710,000 or so distinct CDR3 sequences, with more than 15% as singletons. The material sequenced was PBMCs from blood, taken 11 to 12 days after vaccination. These receptors were obtained from a middle-aged man who received an inactivated influenza vaccine.

This clonotype was detected ten times or more. The chain recombines TRBV4-3 with TRBJ2-1; no firm D call. Trimming removed 1 base from V and 4 bases from J, with 8 bases in between. In germline, CDR1 is LGHNA, CDR2 YSLEER. The CDR3 is 14 amino acids. The CDR3 DNA sequence: TGCGCCAGCAGCCAAGTCCATGGGTACAATGAGCAGTTCTTC. This sequence encodes CASSQVHGYNEQFF.

This clonotype was counted between two and nine times. J is TRBJ2-1 and V is TRBV4-2; 9 bases are shared with TRBD1. Trimming at V came to 0 bases and at J to 9 bases, leaving 6 bases not matched to a gene. CDR3 length equals 15 residues. In germline, CDR1 is LGHNA, CDR2 YNFKEQ. DNA of the CDR3: TGTGCCAGCAGCCAAGAACAGGGGGCGCCGGGTGAGCAGTTCTTC. It encodes CASSQEQGAPGEQFF.

The V gene is TRBV7-3, the J gene TRBJ2-1; 9 nucleotides agree with TRBD1. The CDR3 covers 17 residues. V lost 1 base, J lost 6 bases, and 10 bases stayed unmatched. CDR1 SGHTA and CDR2 FQGTGA come from the germline V gene. This CDR3 is CASSLSLGTGPGNEQFF. The CDR3 DNA reads TGTGCCAGCAGCTTAAGTTTAGGGACAGGGCCGGGCAATGAGCAGTTCTTC.

This clonotype has only a few counts. The V and J genes are TRBV12-3 or TRBV12-4 and TRBJ1-1, with D perhaps TRBD1 (5 bases). V shed 6 bases and J shed 5 bases, with 16 bases lying between them. The CDR3 consists of 14 residues. As DNA, the CDR3 is TGTGCCAGCAGCCCAGGGCCCCGAACGACTGAAGCTTTCTTT. Translating gives CASSPGPRTTEAFF.

V and J are TRBV6-2 or TRBV6-3 and TRBJ2-1; D remains unclear. The V end lost 7 bases, the J end lost 0 bases, and 22 bases lay between the germline ends. CDR3 size: 18 residues. Germline lookup yields CDR1 MNHEY and CDR2 SVGEGT. CDR3 in DNA: TGTGCCAGCACAATCAATCACCCGTCTACCAGCTCCTACAATGAGCAGTTCTTC. This encodes CASTINHPSTSSYNEQFF.

This clonotype has more than one count but fewer than ten. This chain joins TRBV27 and TRBJ2-5, with 9 bases lining up with TRBD1. CDR1 and CDR2 (germline): MNHEY, SMNVEV (reference sequence). CDR3 size: 15 residues. V lost 5 bases, J lost 3 bases, and 7 bases stayed unmatched. CDR3 nucleotide sequence: TGTGCCAGCAGTGTATTCCGGGACAGGGAAGAGACCCAGTACTTC. It specifies CASSVFRDREETQYF.

This clonotype has ten or more counts. The chain links TRBV7-8 to TRBJ2-1, with TRBD1 as a possible D gene (7 bases). Trimming removed 5 bases from V and 2 bases from J, with 19 bases in between. In germline, CDR1 is SGHVS, CDR2 FQNEAQ. The CDR3 covers 17 residues. CDR3 DNA: TGTGCCAGCAGCATCGGAGGGGGCGTGGGACCCTACAATGAGCAGTTCTTC. Its translation: CASSIGGGVGPYNEQFF.

This chain joins TRBV7-2 and TRBJ2-3; 8 positions agree with TRBD1. The CDR3 is made up of 16 amino acids. Unmatched junction bases numbered 10, after V lost 5 bases and J lost 3 bases. Looked up from germline, CDR1 is SGHTA and CDR2 is FQGNSA. In nucleotides, the CDR3 is TGTGCCAGCAGCACGCGGACAGGGATATTTACAGATACGCAGTATTTT. Encoded protein: CASSTRTGIFTDTQYF.

The V call is TRBV6-5, the J call TRBJ1-1; a weak D match, TRBD1 (5 bases). V was pared by 10 bases and J by 5 bases, with 14 bases between. Germline CDR1 and CDR2: MNHEY and SVGAGI. This CDR3 spans 12 amino acids. The CDR3 spells CATWEGRTEAFF. CDR3 in DNA: TGTGCCACCTGGGAGGGGCGAACTGAAGCTTTCTTT.

This clonotype was counted only a few times. The rearrangement joins TRBV7-8 to TRBJ2-5, with D unresolved. Between the trimmed V and J ends, which lost 1 base and 5 bases, there was a span of 11 bases. This CDR3 is 14 amino acids long. CDR1 and CDR2 (germline): SGHVS, FQNEAQ. The chain's CDR3 is CASSLVWVGETQYF. The CDR3 region has the DNA TGTGCCAGCAGCTTAGTTTGGGTAGGGGAGACCCAGTACTTC.

This clonotype was recorded a few times. The rearrangement links TRBV19 to TRBJ1-5; D is ambiguous. Trimming took 6 bases from V and 7 from J, leaving 13 bases between them. CDR1 is LNHDA, CDR2 SQIVND, per germline (reference sequence). The CDR3 extends over 13 amino acids. The CDR3 loop is CASRSQVGQPQHF. The DNA of the CDR3 is TGTGCCAGTAGGTCCCAGGTAGGCCAGCCCCAGCATTTT. The full variable domain, its missing parts supplied by reference TRBV19 and TRBJ1-5, is DGGITQSPKYLFRKEGQNVTLSCEQNLNHDAMYWYRQDPGQGLRLIYYSQIVNDFQKGDIAEGYSVSREKKESFPLTVTSAQKNPTAFYLCASRSQVGQPQHFGDGTRLSIL.

CDR3 residues: CASSLRSSGFSDTQYF. In DNA, the CDR3 is TGTGCCAGCAGCCTCCGGTCTTCGGGATTCTCAGATACGCAGTATTTT. The V gene is TRBV2, the J gene TRBJ2-3, with a tentative D call TRBD2 (5 bases). The germline CDR1 and CDR2 sequences are SNHLY and FYNNEI. V lost 6 bases, J lost 4 bases, and 20 bases lay in between. This CDR3 contains 16 residues.

This clonotype came up a few times. V gene TRBV12-3 or TRBV12-4 combines with J gene TRBJ2-1; tentative D call: TRBD2 (6 bases). The length of the CDR3 is 11 residues. Trimming left V 5 bases short and J 10 bases short, with 9 bases between. The CDR3 is CASSPGREQFF. CDR3 bases: TGTGCCAGCAGTCCAGGGAGGGAGCAGTTCTTC.

This clonotype was seen a handful of times. This chain joins TRBV12-5 and TRBJ2-5, with D unclear. Trimming took off 6 bases at V and 0 bases at J, with 11 bases between the two ends. The length of the CDR3 is 14 residues. In germline, CDR1 is LGHNT, CDR2 FRNRAP. The CDR3 reads CASGLGQYQETQYF. CDR3 DNA sequence: TGTGCTAGTGGCCTGGGCCAGTACCAAGAGACCCAGTACTTC.

This clonotype was detected only a few times. This chain uses TRBV9 with TRBJ2-5, with D possibly matching TRBD1 (6 bases). The CDR3 has 15 residues. Germline CDR1 and CDR2: SGDLS and YYNGEE. V lost 0 bases, J lost 5 bases, and 14 bases lay in between. CDR3 DNA sequence: TGTGCCAGCAGCGTAGCCCCAGGGGAGAGCGAGACCCAGTACTTC. This codes for CASSVAPGESETQYF.

The V gene is TRBV3-1, the J gene TRBJ2-7, with D unresolved. The V gene lost 1 base and the J gene lost 3 bases, with 13 bases spanning the gap. Germline V gene lookup returns CDR1 LGHDT and CDR2 YNNKEL (reference sequence). There are 15 residues in the CDR3. The CDR3 protein is CASSQGSSTYYEQYF. The DNA for the CDR3 is TGTGCCAGCAGCCAAGGTAGTAGCACCTACTACGAGCAGTACTTC.

The rearrangement links TRBV7-6 to TRBJ2-1; D possibly uses TRBD1 or TRBD2 (5 bases each). CDR1 is SGHVS and CDR2 is FNYEAQ in the germline V gene. Deletions cut 5 bases from V and 13 bases from J, with 18 bases between. The CDR3 totals 13 residues. The CDR3 protein is CASSEGSRPTQFF. CDR3 sequence (DNA): TGTGCCAGCAGCGAGGGGTCAAGGCCCACACAGTTCTTC. Drawing the rest from reference TRBV7-6 and TRBJ2-1, the complete variable domain is GAGVSQSPRYKVTKRGQDVALRCDPISGHVSLYWYRQALGQGPEFLTYFNYEAQQDKSGLPNDRFSAERPEGSISTLTIQRTEQRDSAMYRCASSEGSRPTQFFGPGTRLTVL.

V usage is TRBV12-3 or TRBV12-4 and J usage is TRBJ2-1; the match to TRBD2 covers 14 bases. The CDR3 has 17 residues. Losses at the gene ends were 5 bases for V and 4 bases for J; bases not matched to a gene: 7. Written as DNA, the CDR3 is TGTGCCAGCAGTCGACTAGCGGGAGGGCCGGGATACAATGAGCAGTTCTTC. This sequence encodes CASSRLAGGPGYNEQFF.